Detailed here is one T cell receptor (beta chain). The antigen this receptor binds is unknown. Base qualities are not provided; no much larger clone lies one nucleotide away. The library was prepared using the immunoSEQ multiplex PCR assay. A mixture of 60 forward primers for TCR Vbeta segments and 13 reverse primers for TCR Jbeta segments was used in the multiplex PCR. Amplification of the CDR3 region of rearranged TCR beta genes was performed with a multiplex PCR assay on genomic DNA. The amplified TCR beta libraries were sequenced on the Illumina HiSeq System as 87-base-pair reads. Turning to the authors' computational methods: In a later analysis, 77 million or so unique TCR beta chains were counted across the 500 to 700 repertoires, and approximately 11 million of these chains were shared by at least two donors. A nearest-neighbor algorithm error-corrected the raw reads and collapsed the reads into unique sequences, merging closely related sequences to remove PCR and sequencing errors. V, D and J gene segments were assigned by aligning CDR3 sequences to IMGT reference sequences. For a sequence to be retained, a match of at least six nucleotides was required to both a V gene segment and a J gene segment. Rearrangements were called productive when the CDR3 lacked stop codons and stayed in frame with V and J; all others were non-productive. Following IMGT convention, CDR3 was defined as the stretch from the second conserved V-encoded cysteine up to the conserved J-encoded phenylalanine. The earlier analysis of some 580 of the donors excluded any sequence lacking an unambiguous match to a single V gene segment. An earlier analysis of 587 of the donors called V segments functional above 56.7% productive rearrangements and segregating when the between-donor standard deviation exceeded 5%. A statistical classification framework was built for diagnosing cytomegalovirus status from the catalog of TCR beta chain sequences. A later analysis assigned V and J genes by comparing TCR nucleotide sequences with IMGT/GENE-DB human TR gene sequences. In a later analysis, CDR3 sequences and most-parsimonious VDJ recombination scenarios were assigned using the TCRdist pipeline. In a later analysis, each TCR beta chain was defined by its CDR3 amino acid sequence together with its V-gene family, and reads without a unique V-gene family were excluded. In a later analysis, a few hundred highly shared, low-generation-probability nucleotide sequences were removed to address suspected cross-contamination and a sequencing artifact. In a later analysis, a clonal expansion index for each public chain was calculated from normalized within-repertoire ranks of inferred template counts. In a later analysis, generation probabilities were computed using a VDJ recombination model fitted to out-of-frame rearrangements, and the results were checked against IGoR. In a later analysis, hypergeometric tests were used to score TCR-TCR, TCR-HLA and TCR-CMV co-occurrence, with a repertoire-size bias correction applied to TCR pairs. To estimate false discovery rates, a later analysis permuted the HLA or CMV assignments 20 times. In a later analysis, co-occurring TCRs were grouped using DBSCAN, and TCRdist sequence similarity was added for clustering within HLA-allele-positive subsets. Co-occurrence clustering excluded repertoires with fewer than 30,000 or more than 120,000 public chains, plus five with anomalous nucleotide sharing. In TCRdb, the immuneACCESS table is reduced to in-frame sequences with V and J assigned. These tables do not hold every clone; where another copy was compared, an unresolved V gene accounts for under half, and the others remain unexplained. Clone size and V and J calls were adopted from that table, with D and trimming inferred from the DNA. The table for this sample lists 60,000 or so clones; around 85% of them were counted only once. Approximately 1.7% of the sample belongs to the ten largest clones.

The data stem from a study of cytomegalovirus exposure and HLA in healthy donors (dated by TCRdb to the late 2010s). For context, the study as a whole: In an earlier analysis of about 560 of the donors, approximately 300 Gb of sequence data and 90 million to 130 million unique TCR beta sequences from about 180 million T cells were reported. Among the roughly 390 genotyped donors, under 90% belonged to the genetic ancestry cluster associated with self-reported Caucasian donors. Among roughly 370 genotyped donors of the cohort, an average of around 240,000 unique TCR beta nucleotide sequences were sequenced per donor, around 18% of them non-productive. The study profiled the T cell repertoires of about 640 subjects by immunosequencing and related them to cytomegalovirus serostatus. The number of typed donors differed by locus: roughly 620-640 for A, B, C, DRB1 and DQB1; approximately 520 for DQA1; 606 for DPA1; and 450 to 480 for DPB1. In an earlier analysis of over 550 of the donors, high-throughput TCR beta sequencing was used to judge whether each TCR beta V gene segment behaved as functional or pseudogenic. A separate validation cohort of 100 to 150 different subjects was used in addition to the 666-subject first cohort. In the later analysis, no new phenotypic data were used to find candidate immune exposures; instead, reliance was placed on TCR beta sequences and their occurrence across donors. An early release covering roughly 640 HLA-typed donors comprised about 300 gigabases of sequencing data and roughly 85 million unique TCR sequences. Donor age, sex, ethnicity and CMV serostatus were compiled alongside the repertoire data. Both class I and class II loci were covered by HLA typing, at four-digit resolution. To study patterns of TCR occurrence, a later analysis re-analyzed previously published TCR beta repertoires from more than 550 donors and added high-resolution HLA genotyping. Because of strong linkage in the cohort, roughly five DR-DQ haplotypes were treated as single units for association and clustering. To predict cytomegalovirus infection status, the study combined high-throughput TCR immunosequencing, statistical association of individual TCRs with disease status, and machine learning. All discovery cohort repertoires had been generated on a single sequencing platform. The study aimed to test whether cataloging public T cell receptors could reveal signatures of past pathogen exposure. A later genetic analysis took genome-wide SNP genotypes for about three fifths of the roughly 670 donors and used that subset as a discovery cohort. What the study reported, not specific to this receptor: In vitro tests confirmed that a few of the cytomegalovirus-associated TCR beta chains recognize cytomegalovirus antigens. The presence/absence analyses assumed that sequencing depth was roughly uniform across donors, and that assumption may not be true. Strong co-occurrence of HLA alleles, especially DR and DQ, made assigning TCR associations to individual alleles difficult. According to a later genetic analysis, donors in an Asian-associated ancestry cluster had fewer N-insertions in productive TCRs than the approximately 710-donor mean. Most CMV-associated TCR beta chains appeared to be HLA-restricted in a later analysis, and the HLA associations seemed to be driven largely by CMV exposure. A later analysis reported that several top co-occurrence clusters appeared linked to parvovirus B19, influenza, CMV and Epstein-Barr virus. This cohort had only TCR beta chains sequenced, and the lack of alpha or paired-chain data limited which features could be detected. The sequencing pipeline was judged likely to have produced a cluster of highly shared sequence variants as a technical artifact. The study gave a list of 150 to 200 TCR beta chains associated with cytomegalovirus. Compared with equally common non-associated chains, HLA-associated TCR beta chains in a later analysis were more clonally expanded and had lower generation probabilities. Most TCR sequences were observed very rarely across donors, whereas some public TCRs were present in many individuals. In both the original and validation cohorts, the classifier was reported to diagnose cytomegalovirus status with high specificity and sensitivity. Because HLA typing was missing for some donors at each locus, association tests included only the typed subset. An earlier analysis of approximately 600 of the donors showed that most TCR beta V segments appeared in productive rearrangements either about 87% or about 30% of the time, which broadly matched IMGT annotations. According to the authors, the approach could potentially be generalized to other disease states and immunological phenotypes. In a later analysis, the rate of TCR association differed among HLA loci, with DRB1 alleles having the most associated TCRs and HLA-C alleles having the fewest. The 87-base-pair reads could not distinguish some IMGT-functional V segments, including TRBV6-2 and TRBV6-3, so those segments were excluded. Because counts were too low, around 17 rarely observed V segments, including chromosome 9 orphons, were left out of the earlier analysis of a few hundred of the donors. A later analysis associated 17,000 or so TCR beta sequences with specific HLA alleles at a false discovery rate of 0.05. Linkage disequilibrium might explain the correlated functional status among segregating V segments, but an unknown experimental factor could not be excluded. A further reported finding was that TCR beta sequences accurately predicted the HLA-A and HLA-B alleles for most subjects in the first cohort. For the cohort, immune exposure information was limited to CMV serostatus. An association between a missense DCLRE1C variant and V-gene and J-gene trimming of TCR beta chains was found in a later genetic analysis and replicated in an independent cohort.

CDR1 and CDR2 (SGHTA, FQGNSA) derive from the germline V gene. Here V drops 2 bases and J drops 5 bases, and the junction holds 6 bases not matched to any gene. The CDR3 starts with the cysteine, ends with the phenylalanine, and has 16 residues. Only the CDR3 part of the read is kept: 48 bases, read in frame from the first base. The cohort comprised around 700 healthy bone marrow donors. Cohort members were all nominally healthy when sampled, although unrecorded immune exposures were likely present. The donor was CMV seronegative and belonged to the group of 320 or so seronegative cohort members. Each donor provided a peripheral blood sample, and peripheral blood mononuclear cells were used for TCR beta sequencing. The Qiagen DNeasy Blood Extraction Kit was used to extract genomic DNA from the blood cell samples.

The chain employs TRBV7-2 and TRBJ2-1; 10 junctional bases match TRBD1. This TCR derives from a man aged 40-49 years in good health and CMV-seronegative. The material sequenced was PBMCs. The DNA sequence is TGTGCCAGCAGCTTATCGGTGGGGACAGGGGACAATGAGCAGTTCTTC. The encoded protein is CASSLSVGTGDNEQFF.